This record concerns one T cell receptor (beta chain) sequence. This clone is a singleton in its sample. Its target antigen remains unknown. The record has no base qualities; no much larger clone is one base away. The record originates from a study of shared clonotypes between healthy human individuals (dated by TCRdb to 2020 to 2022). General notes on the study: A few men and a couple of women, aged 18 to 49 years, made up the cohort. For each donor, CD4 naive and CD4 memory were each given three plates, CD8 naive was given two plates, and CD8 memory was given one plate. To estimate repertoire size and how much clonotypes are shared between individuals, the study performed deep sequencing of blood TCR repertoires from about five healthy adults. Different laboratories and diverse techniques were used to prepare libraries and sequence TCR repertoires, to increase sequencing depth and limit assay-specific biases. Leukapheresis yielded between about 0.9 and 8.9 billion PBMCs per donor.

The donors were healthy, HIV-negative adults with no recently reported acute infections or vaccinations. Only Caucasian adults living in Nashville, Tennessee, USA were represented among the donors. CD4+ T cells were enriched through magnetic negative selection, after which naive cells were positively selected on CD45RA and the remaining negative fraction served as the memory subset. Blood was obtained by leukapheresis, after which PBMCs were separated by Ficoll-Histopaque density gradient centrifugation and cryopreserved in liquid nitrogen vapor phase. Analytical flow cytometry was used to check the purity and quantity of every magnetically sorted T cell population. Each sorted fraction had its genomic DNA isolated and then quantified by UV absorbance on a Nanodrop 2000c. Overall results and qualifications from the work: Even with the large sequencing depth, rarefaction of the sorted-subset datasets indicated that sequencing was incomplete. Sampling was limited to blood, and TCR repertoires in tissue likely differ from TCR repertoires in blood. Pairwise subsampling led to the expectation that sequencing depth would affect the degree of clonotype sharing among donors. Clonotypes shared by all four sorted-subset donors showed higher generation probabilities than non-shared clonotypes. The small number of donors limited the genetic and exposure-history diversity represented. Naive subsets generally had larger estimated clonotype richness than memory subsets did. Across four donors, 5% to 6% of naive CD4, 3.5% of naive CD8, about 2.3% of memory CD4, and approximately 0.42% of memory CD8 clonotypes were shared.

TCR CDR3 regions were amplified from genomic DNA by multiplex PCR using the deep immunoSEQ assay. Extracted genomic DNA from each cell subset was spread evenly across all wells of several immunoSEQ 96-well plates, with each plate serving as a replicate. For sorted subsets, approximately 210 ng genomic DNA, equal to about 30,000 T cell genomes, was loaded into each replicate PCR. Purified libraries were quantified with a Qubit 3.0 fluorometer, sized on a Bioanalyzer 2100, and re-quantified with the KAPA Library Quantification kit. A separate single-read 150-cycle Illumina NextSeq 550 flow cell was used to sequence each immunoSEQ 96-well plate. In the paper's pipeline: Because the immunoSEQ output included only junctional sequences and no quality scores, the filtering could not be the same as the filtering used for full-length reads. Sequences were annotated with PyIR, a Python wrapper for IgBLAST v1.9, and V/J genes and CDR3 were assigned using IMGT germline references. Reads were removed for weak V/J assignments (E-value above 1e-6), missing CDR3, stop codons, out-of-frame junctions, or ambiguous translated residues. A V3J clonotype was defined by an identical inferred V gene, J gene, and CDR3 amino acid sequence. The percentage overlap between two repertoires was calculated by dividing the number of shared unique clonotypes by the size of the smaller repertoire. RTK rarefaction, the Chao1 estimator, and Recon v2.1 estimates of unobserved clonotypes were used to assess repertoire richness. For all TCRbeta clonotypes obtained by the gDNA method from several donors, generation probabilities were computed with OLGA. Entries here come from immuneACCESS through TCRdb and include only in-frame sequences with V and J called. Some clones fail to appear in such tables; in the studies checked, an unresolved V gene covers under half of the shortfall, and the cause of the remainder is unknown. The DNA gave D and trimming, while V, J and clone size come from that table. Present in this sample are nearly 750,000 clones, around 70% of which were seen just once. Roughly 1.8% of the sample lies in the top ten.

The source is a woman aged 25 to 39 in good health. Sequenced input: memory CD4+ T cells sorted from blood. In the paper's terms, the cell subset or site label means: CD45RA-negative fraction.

Read as DNA, the sequence is TGTGCCAGCAGTGTATCAGGGTTCGGGGAAAAACTGTTTTTT. Its protein reads: CASSVSGFGEKLFF. The chain joins TRBV2 to TRBJ1-4, with TRBD1 perhaps the D gene, on 5 matching bases. CDR1 SNHLY and CDR2 FYNNEI were looked up in the germline V gene. V gives up 4 bases and J gives up 8 bases, and the segment between their germline ends measures 14 bases. The CDR3 has 14 amino acids, counting the end cysteine and phenylalanine. CDR3 DNA is the only sequence kept; it has 42 bases, read in frame from the first base.